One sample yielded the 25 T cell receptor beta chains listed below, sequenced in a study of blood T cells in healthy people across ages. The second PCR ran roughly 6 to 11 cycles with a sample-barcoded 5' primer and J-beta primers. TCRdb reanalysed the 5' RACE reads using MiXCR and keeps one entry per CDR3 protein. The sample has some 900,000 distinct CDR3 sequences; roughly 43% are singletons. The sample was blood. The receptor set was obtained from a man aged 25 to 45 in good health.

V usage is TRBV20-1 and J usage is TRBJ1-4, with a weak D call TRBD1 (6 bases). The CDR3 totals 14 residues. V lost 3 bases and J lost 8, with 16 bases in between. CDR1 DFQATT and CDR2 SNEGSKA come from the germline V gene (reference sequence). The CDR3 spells CSARGGLGAEKLFF. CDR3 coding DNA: TGCAGTGCTAGGGGGGGGCTGGGGGCGGAAAAACTGTTTTTT.

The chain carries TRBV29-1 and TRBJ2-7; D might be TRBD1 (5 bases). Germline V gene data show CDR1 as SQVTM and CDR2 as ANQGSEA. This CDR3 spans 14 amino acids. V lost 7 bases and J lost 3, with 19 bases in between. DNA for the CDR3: TGCAGCGCCAAGGCGGCTGGGCAGGGCTACGAGCAGTACTTC. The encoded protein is CSAKAAGQGYEQYF.

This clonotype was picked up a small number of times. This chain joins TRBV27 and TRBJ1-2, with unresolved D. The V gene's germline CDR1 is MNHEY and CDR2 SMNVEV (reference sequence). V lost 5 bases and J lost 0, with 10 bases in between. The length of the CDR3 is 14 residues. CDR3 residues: CASSPAGPNYGYTF. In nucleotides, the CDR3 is TGTGCCAGCAGTCCGGCAGGTCCTAACTATGGCTACACCTTC.

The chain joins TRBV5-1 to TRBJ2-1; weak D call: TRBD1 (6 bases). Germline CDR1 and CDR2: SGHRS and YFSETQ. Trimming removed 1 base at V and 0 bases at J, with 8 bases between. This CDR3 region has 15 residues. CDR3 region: CASSLMTGSYNEQFF. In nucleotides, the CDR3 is TGCGCCAGCAGCTTGATGACAGGCTCCTACAATGAGCAGTTCTTC.

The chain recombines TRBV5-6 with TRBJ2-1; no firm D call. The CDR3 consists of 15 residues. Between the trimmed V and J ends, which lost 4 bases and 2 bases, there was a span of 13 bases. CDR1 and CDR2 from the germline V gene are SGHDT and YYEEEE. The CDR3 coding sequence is TGTGCCAGCAGCCAACTTACGGTTCCCTACAATGAGCAGTTCTTC. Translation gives CASSQLTVPYNEQFF.

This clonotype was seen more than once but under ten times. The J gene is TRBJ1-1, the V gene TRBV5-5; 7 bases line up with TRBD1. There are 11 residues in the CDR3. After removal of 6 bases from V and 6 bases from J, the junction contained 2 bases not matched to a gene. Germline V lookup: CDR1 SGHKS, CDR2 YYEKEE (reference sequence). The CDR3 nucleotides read TGTGCCAGCAACAGGGGTTCTGAAGCTTTCTTT. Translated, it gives CASNRGSEAFF.

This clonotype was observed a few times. The CDR3, as DNA: TGCGCCAGCAGCCAATGGAAGGGAACCTACGAGCAGTACTTC. It encodes CASSQWKGTYEQYF. The rearrangement joins TRBV4-1 to TRBJ2-7; D not certain. Germline values: CDR1 MGHRA, CDR2 YSYEKL. V shed 2 bases and J shed 2 bases, with 10 bases lying between them. This CDR3 has 14 residues.

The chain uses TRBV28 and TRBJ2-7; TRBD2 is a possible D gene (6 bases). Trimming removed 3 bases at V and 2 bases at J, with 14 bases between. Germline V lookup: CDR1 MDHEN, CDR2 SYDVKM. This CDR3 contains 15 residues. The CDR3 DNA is TGTGCCAGCAGTTTTTCGGGGGAGAACACCTACGAGCAGTACTTC. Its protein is CASSFSGENTYEQYF.

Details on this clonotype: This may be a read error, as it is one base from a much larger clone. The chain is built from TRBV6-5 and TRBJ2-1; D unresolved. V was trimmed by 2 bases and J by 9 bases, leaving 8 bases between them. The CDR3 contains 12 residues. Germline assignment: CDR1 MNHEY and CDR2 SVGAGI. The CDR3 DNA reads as TGTGCCAGCAGTTACCTCGGCGGTGAGCAGTTCTTC. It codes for CASSYLGGEQFF.

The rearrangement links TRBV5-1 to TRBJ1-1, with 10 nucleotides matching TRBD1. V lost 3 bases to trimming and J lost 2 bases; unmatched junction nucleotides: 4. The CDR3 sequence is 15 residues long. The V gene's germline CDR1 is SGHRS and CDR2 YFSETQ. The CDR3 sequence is CASSWTGGLNTEAFF. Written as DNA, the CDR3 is TGCGCCAGCAGCTGGACAGGGGGACTTAACACTGAAGCTTTCTTT.

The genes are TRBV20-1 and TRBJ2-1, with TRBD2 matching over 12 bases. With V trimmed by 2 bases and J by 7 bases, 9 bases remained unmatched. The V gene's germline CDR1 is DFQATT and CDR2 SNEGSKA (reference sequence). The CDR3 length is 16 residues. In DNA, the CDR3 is TGCAGTGCTAGACCACTGGCTAGCGGGAGGGTTAATGAGCAGTTCTTC. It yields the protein CSARPLASGRVNEQFF.

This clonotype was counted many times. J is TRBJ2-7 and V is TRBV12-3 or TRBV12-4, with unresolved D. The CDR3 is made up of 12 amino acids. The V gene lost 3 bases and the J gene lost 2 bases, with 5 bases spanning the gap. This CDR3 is CASSFGPYEQYF. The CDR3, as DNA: TGTGCCAGCAGTTTTGGACCCTACGAGCAGTACTTC.

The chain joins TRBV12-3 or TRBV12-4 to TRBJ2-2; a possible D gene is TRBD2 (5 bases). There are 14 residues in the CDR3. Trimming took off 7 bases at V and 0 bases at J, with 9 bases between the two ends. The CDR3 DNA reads TGTGCCAGCACTACTAGTTCGAACACCGGGGAGCTGTTTTTT. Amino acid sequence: CASTTSSNTGELFF.

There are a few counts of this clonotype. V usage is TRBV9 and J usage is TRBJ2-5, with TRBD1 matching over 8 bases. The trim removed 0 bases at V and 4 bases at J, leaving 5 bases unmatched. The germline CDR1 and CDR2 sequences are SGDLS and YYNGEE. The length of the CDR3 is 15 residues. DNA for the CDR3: TGTGCCAGCAGCGTAGAACAGGGGGGAAGAGAGACCCAGTACTTC. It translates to CASSVEQGGRETQYF.

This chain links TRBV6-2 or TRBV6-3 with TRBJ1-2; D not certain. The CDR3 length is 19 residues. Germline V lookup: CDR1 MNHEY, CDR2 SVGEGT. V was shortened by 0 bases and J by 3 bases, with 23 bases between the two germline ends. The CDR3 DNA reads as TGTGCCAGCAGTTACTCGAAACGGCGCCGGCACCCCTTGGACTATGGCTACACCTTC. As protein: CASSYSKRRRHPLDYGYTF.

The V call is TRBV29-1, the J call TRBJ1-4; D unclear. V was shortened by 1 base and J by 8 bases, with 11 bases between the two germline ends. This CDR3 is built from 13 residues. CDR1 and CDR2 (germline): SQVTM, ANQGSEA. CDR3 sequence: CSVEGQADEKLFF. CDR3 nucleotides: TGCAGCGTTGAAGGGCAGGCTGACGAAAAACTGTTTTTT. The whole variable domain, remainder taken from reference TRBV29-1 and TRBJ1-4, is SAVISQKPSRDICQRGTSLTIQCQVDSQVTMMFWYRQQPGQSLTLIATANQGSEATYESGFVIDKFPISRPNLTFSTLTVSNMSPEDSSIYLCSVEGQADEKLFFGSGTQLSVL.

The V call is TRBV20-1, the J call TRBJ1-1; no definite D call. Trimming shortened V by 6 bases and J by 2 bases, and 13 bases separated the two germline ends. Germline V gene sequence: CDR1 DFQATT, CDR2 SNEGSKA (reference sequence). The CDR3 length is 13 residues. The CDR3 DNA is TGCAGTGCGCTCCCTGATTCCAACACTGAAGCTTTCTTT. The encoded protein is CSALPDSNTEAFF.

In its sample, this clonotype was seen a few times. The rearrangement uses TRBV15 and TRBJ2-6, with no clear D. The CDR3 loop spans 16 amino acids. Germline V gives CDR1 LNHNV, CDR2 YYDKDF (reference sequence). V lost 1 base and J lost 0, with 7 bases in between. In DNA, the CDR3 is TGTGCCACCAGCAGAGGAGGCAGCTCTGGGGCCAACGTCCTGACTTTC. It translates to CATSRGGSSGANVLTF.

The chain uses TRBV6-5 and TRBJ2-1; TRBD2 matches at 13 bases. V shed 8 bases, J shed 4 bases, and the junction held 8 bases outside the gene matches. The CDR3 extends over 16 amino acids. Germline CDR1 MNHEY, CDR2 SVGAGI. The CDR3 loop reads CASLGTSGEAYNEQFF. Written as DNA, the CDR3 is TGTGCCAGCCTAGGGACTAGCGGGGAGGCTTACAATGAGCAGTTCTTC.

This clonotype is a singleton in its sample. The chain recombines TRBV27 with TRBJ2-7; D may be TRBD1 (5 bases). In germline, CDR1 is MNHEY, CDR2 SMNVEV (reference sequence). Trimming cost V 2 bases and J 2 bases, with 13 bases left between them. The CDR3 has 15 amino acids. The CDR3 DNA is TGTGCCAGCAGTTTAAGGGGTGAAGAGACCTACGAGCAGTACTTC. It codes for CASSLRGEETYEQYF.

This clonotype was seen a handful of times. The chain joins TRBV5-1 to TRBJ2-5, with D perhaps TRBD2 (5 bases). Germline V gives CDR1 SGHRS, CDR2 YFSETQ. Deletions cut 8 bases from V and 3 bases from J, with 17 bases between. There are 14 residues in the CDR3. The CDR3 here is CARIRARAKETQYF. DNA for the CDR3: TGCGCCAGGATTAGAGCGCGGGCTAAAGAGACCCAGTACTTC.

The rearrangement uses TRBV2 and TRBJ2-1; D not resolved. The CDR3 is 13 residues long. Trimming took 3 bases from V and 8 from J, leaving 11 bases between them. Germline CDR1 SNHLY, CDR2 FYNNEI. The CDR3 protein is CASSDSIRDEQFF. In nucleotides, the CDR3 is TGTGCCAGCAGTGATTCCATACGGGATGAGCAGTTCTTC.

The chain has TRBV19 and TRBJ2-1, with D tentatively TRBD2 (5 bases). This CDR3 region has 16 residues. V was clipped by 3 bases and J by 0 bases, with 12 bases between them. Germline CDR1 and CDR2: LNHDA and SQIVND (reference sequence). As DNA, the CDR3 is TGTGCCAGTAGTATTGCGGGCTCAAGCTCCTACAATGAGCAGTTCTTC. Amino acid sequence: CASSIAGSSSYNEQFF. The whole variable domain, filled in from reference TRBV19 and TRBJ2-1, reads DGGITQSPKYLFRKEGQNVTLSCEQNLNHDAMYWYRQDPGQGLRLIYYSQIVNDFQKGDIAEGYSVSREKKESFPLTVTSAQKNPTAFYLCASSIAGSSSYNEQFFGPGTRLTVL.

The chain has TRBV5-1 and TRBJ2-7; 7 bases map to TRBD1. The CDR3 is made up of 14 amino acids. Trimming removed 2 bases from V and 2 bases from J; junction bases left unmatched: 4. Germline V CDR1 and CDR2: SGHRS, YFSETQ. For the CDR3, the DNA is TGCGCCAGCAGCTTCACGGGACAGACCTACGAGCAGTACTTC. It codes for CASSFTGQTYEQYF.

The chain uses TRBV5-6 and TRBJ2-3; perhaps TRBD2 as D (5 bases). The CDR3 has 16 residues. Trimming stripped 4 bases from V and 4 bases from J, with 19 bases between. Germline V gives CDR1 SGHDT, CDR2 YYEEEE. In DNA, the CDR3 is TGTGCCAGCAGCGCTACGGGATCCGGGATTTCAGATACGCAGTATTTT. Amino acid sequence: CASSATGSGISDTQYF.